The present T cell receptor (beta chain) was sequenced within a study of T cells in Graves' hyperthyroidism and ophthalmopathy. Amplification targeted TCR beta CDR3 regions from RNA transcripts. The primer set for the first-round RT-PCR of the TCR CDR3 was HTBI. TCRdb ran MiXCR on the multiplex PCR reads and lists one entry per CDR3 protein. The data show some 250,000 distinct CDR3 sequences, 13% to 15% seen once. This receptor was obtained from a middle-aged woman with Graves' hyperthyroidism that later progressed to Graves' ophthalmopathy. The sequenced material came from blood.

The CDR3 is CASSHIYGQGGGYTF. The CDR3 region has the DNA TGCGCCAGCAGCCACATCTACGGGCAGGGTGGTGGCTACACCTTC. This chain connects TRBV4-1 to TRBJ1-2, with a weak D call TRBD1 (5 bases). CDR1 is MGHRA and CDR2 is YSYEKL in the germline V gene. This CDR3 is 15 amino acids long. V lost 3 bases, J lost 7 bases, and 18 bases lay in between.